This entry lists 3 T cell receptor beta chains sequenced from one sample in a study of control samples from healthy donors and cancer patients. Method: immunoSEQ multiplex PCR; TCRdb's copy keeps in-frame clones and lacks some. Of tens of thousands of clones in the sample, roughly 80% were seen once. Specimen: blood. Receptor source: a man between 65 and 85 years old in good health.

The CDR3, as DNA: TGTGCCAGCAGCTTTCTGGGACACAGTGCCAATGAGCAGTTCTTC. Residues: CASSFLGHSANEQFF. V and J are TRBV11-2 and TRBJ2-1; tentative D call: TRBD1 (6 bases). This CDR3 comprises 15 residues. Trimming removed 3 bases at V and 6 bases at J, with 15 bases between. Per germline, CDR1 SGHAT and CDR2 FQNNGV.

The chain carries TRBV5-4 and TRBJ1-1; a weak D match, TRBD1 (6 bases). Germline assignment: CDR1 SGHNT and CDR2 YYREEE (reference sequence). V lost 5 bases and J lost 5, with 22 bases in between. This CDR3 region has 16 residues. The CDR3 sequence: CASRFEQGRGNTEAFF. In DNA form, the CDR3 reads TGTGCCAGCAGATTCGAACAGGGTAGGGGGAATACTGAAGCTTTCTTT.

This clone has only one observation. This rearrangement joins TRBV2 to TRBJ1-4, with D unclear. Trimming removed 2 bases from V and 8 bases from J, with 9 bases in between. The CDR3 contains 13 residues. The V gene's germline CDR1 is SNHLY and CDR2 FYNNEI. This CDR3 reads CASSEPGVEKLFF. The DNA of the CDR3 is TGTGCCAGCAGTGAACCCGGGGTAGAAAAACTGTTTTTT.